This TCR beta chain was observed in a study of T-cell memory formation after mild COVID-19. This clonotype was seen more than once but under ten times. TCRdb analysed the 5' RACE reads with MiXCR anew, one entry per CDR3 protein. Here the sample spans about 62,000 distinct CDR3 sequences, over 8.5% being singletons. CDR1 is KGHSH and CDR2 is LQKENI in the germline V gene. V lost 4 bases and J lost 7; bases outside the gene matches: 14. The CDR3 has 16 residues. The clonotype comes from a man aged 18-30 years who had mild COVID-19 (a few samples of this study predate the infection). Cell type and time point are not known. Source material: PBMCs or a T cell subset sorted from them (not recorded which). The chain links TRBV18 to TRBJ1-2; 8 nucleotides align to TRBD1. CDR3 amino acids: CASSRGQVAESGGYTF. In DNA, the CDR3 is TGTGCCAGCTCACGGGGACAGGTGGCTGAGAGTGGTGGCTACACCTTC.